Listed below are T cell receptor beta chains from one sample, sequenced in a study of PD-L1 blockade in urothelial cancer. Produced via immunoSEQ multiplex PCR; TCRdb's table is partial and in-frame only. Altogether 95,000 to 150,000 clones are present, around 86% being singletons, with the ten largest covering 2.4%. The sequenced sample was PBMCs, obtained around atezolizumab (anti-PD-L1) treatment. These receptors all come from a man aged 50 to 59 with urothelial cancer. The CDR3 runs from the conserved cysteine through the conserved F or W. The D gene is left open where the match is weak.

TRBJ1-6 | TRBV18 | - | CASSPPGYNSPLHF
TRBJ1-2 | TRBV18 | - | CASSPPGDSLYGYTF
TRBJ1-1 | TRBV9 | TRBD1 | CASTTGGMNTEAFF
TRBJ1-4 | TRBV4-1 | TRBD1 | CASSQDRSDEKLFF
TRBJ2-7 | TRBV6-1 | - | CASSSLDYEQYF
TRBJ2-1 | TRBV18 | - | CASSPGQVNEQFF
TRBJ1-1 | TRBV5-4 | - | CASTVGVNTEAFF
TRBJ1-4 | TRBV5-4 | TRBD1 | CASSSGTATNEKLFF
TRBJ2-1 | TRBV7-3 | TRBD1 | CASSLIGQGGYNEQFF
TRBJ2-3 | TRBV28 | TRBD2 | CALQREGSQYF
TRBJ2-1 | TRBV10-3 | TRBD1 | CAISESSGGGEQFF
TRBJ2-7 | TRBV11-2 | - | CASSLVGRANYEQYF
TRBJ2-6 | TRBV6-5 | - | CASSYSIGGANVLTF
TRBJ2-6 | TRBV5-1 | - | CASSGDRSGANVLTF
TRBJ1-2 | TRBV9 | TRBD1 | CASSALTDRGPYGYTF
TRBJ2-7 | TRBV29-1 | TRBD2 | CSVDWEWTSGCFWYEQYF
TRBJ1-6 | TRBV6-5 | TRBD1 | CASSLGQGRGNSPLHF
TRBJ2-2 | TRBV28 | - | CASSLTGVLTGELFF
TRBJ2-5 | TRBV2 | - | CASHTTIKETQYF
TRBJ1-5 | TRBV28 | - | CASTGQLLNQPQHF
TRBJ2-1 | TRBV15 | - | CATSREQGYNNEQFF
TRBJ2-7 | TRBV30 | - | CAWTQANSYEQYF
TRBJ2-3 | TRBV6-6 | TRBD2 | CASRRREGKDTQYF
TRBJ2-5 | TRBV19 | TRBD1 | CASRPQDRNIETQYF
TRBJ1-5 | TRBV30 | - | CAWSQGPNQPQHF
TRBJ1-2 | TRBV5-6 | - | CASSLPAVYGYTF
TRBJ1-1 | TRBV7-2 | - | CASSNQGTEAFF
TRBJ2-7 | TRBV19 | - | CASSIDPSEPYEQYF
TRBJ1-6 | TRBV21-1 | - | CASSGWTGPSPYNSPLHF
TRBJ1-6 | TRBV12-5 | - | CASGTLGGMGSPLHF
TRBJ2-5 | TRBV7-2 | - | CASSFAVFQETQYF
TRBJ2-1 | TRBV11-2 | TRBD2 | CASSLVTSGGVTFF
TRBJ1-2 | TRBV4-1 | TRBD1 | CASSQENRGNNGYTF
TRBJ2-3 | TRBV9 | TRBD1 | CASSASGQGASDTQYF
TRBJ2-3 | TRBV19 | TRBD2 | CASNEAGGATQYF
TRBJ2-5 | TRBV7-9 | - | CASSLAHRPETQYF
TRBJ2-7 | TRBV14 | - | CASSQVGMGSYEQYF
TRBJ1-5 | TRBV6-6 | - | CASTGGRGNQPQHF
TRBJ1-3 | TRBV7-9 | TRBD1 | CASSPDDRAGNTIYF
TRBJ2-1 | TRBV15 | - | CATSSDTGPWNEQFF
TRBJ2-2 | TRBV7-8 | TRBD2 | CASSLVSGRSTGELFF
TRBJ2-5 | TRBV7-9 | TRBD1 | CASSPRTGGETQYF
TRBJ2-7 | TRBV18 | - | CASSPIVGVSEQYF
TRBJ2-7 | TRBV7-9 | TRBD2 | CASSLKGTSGSYEQYF
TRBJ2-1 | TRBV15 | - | CATSRDLEAGSYNEQFF
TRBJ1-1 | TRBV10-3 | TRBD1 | CAISYDRATEAFF
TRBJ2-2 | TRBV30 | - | CAWSRERRNTGELFF
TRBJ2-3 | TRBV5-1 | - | CASSKRGTETDTQYF
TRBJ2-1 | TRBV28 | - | CASRQTNEQFF
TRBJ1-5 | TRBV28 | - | CASNLGQISNQPQHF
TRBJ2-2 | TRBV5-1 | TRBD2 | CASSLVLAGGFDTGELFF
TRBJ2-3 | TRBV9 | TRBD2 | CASSVEARGLAGLDTQYF